A single TCR beta chain is shown here with its context. Individuals who donated were healthy Caucasians from Russia aged roughly 6 to 100. This record belongs to a study of blood T cells in healthy people across ages. CDR1 is LGHDT and CDR2 is YNNKEL in the germline V gene (reference sequence). Trimming took 2 bases from V and 5 from J; bases not matched to a gene: 8. The CDR3 is 16 residues long. PCR was performed a second time for 7 to 11 cycles using a sample-barcoded 5' primer and a J-beta primer mix. TCRdb used MiXCR to reprocess the 5' RACE reads, holding one entry per CDR3 protein. This sample carries over a million distinct CDR3 sequences, approximately 25% of them seen once, and the ten largest clones take approximately 0.75%. These data were also filed under a second study, of T cells of mothers and their children. That study adds: Each mother gave over 8 million TCR beta CDR3 reads; each child, a few million.

The sequenced sample was blood. The sequence derives from a girl aged 2 to 10 in good health. The gene calls are TRBV3-1 and TRBJ2-3; 9 nucleotides align to TRBD2. In nucleotides, the CDR3 is TGTGCCAGCAGCCAACTCTTTAGCGGGAGCGGAGATACGCAGTATTTT. This translates into CASSQLFSGSGDTQYF.